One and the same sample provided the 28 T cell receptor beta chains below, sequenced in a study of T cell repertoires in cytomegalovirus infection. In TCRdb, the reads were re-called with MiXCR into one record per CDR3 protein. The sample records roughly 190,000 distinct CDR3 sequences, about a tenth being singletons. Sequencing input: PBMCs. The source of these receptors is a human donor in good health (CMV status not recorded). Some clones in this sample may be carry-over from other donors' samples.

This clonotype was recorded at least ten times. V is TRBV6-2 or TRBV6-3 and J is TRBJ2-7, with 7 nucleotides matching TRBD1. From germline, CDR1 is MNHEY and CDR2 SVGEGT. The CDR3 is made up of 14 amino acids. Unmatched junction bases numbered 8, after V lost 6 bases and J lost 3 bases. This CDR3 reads CASSLGTVYYEQYF. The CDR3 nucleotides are TGTGCCAGCAGCCTGGGGACAGTATACTACGAGCAGTACTTC.

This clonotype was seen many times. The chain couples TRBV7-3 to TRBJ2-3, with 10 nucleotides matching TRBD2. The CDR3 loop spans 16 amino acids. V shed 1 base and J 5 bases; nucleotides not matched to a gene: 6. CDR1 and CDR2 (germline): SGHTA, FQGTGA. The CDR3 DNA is TGTGCCAGCAGCTTAAGTCTAGCGGGAGTGGGAGATACGCAGTATTTT. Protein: CASSLSLAGVGDTQYF.

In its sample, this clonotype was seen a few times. CDR3 DNA sequence: TGCGCCAGCACCGGACTAGCGGGAGGGCCAGAGACCCAGTACTTC. This gives the protein CASTGLAGGPETQYF. The rearrangement uses TRBV10-2 and TRBJ2-5, with 15 bases matching TRBD2. Germline-derived CDR1 and CDR2 are WSHSY and SAAADI. The CDR3 sequence is 15 residues long. V dropped 7 bases and J dropped 4; count of bases not matched to a gene: 4.

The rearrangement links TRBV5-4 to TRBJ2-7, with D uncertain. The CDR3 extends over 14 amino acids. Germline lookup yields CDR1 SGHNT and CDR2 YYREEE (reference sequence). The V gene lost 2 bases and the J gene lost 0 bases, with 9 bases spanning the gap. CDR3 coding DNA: TGTGCCAGCAGCTTTGAGCGTCGCTCCTACGAGCAGTACTTC. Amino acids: CASSFERRSYEQYF.

The CDR3 coding sequence is TGTGCCAGCAGTTTAGATACTTTGGGACAGGCAGTCTACACCTTC. Translated: CASSLDTLGQAVYTF. The J gene is TRBJ1-2, the V gene TRBV28; 8 nucleotides line up with TRBD1. Trimming at V came to 2 bases and at J to 10 bases, leaving 12 bases not matched to a gene. The germline CDR1 and CDR2 sequences are MDHEN and SYDVKM. The CDR3 runs 15 residues.

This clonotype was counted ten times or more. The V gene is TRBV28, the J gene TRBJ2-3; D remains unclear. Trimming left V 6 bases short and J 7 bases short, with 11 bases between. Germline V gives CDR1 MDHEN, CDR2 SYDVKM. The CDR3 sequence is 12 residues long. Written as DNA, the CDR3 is TGTGCCAGCAGCCCTGCTAGGAATACGCAGTATTTT. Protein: CASSPARNTQYF.

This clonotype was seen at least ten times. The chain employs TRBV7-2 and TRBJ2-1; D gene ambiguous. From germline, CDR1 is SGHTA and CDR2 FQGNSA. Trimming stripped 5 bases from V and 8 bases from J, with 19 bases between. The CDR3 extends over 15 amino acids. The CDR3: CASSPSPGEAHEQFF. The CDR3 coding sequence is TGTGCCAGCAGCCCGTCCCCCGGTGAGGCACATGAGCAGTTCTTC.

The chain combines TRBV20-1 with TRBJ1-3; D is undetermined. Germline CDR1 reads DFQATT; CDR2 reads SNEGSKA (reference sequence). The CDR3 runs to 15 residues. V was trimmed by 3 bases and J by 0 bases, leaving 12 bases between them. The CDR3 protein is CSARPFGRSGNTIYF. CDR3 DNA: TGCAGTGCTAGGCCCTTCGGGCGCTCTGGAAACACCATATATTTT.

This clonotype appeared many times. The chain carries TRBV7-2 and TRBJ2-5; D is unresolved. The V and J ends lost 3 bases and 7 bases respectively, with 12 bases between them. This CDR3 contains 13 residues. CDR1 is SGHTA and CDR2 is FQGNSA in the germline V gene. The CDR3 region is CASSFRKDGTQYF. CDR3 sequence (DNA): TGTGCCAGCAGCTTTCGGAAAGATGGGACCCAGTACTTC.

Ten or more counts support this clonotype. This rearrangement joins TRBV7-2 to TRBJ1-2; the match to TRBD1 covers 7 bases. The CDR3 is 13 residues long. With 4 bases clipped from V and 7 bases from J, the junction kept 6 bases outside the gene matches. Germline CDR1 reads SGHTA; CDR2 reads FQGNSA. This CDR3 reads CASSSGQAGGYTF. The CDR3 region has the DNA TGTGCCAGCAGCTCAGGACAGGCGGGTGGCTACACCTTC.

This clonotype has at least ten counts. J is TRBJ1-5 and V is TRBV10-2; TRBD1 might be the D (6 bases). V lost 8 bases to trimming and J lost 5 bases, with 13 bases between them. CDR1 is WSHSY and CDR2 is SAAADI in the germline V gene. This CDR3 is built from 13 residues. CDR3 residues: CASHKGGDQPQHF. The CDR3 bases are TGCGCCAGCCATAAGGGGGGGGATCAGCCCCAGCATTTT.

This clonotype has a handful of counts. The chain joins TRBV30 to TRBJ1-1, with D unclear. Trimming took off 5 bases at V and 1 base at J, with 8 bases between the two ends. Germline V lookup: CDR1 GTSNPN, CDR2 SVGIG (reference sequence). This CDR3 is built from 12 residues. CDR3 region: CAWRPGNTEAFF. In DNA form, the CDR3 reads TGTGCCTGGCGGCCGGGGAACACTGAAGCTTTCTTT. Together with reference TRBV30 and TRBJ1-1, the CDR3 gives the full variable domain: SQTIHQWPATLVQPVGSPLSLECTVEGTSNPNLYWYRQAAGRGLQLLFYSVGIGQISSEVPQNLSASRPQDRQFILSSKKLLLSDSGFYLCAWRPGNTEAFFGQGTRLTVV.

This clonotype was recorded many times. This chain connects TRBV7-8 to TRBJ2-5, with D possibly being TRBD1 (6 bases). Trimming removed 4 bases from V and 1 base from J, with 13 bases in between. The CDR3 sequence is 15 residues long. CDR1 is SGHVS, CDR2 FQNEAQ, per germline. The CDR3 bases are TGTGCCAGCAGCTCCCCGGGACACTTCCAAGAGACCCAGTACTTC. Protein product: CASSSPGHFQETQYF.

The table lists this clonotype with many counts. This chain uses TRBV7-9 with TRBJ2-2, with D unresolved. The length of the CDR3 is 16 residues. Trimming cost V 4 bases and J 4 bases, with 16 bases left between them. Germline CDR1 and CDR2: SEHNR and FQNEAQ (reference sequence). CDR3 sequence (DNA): TGTGCCAGCAGCTCCGACCAAAAAGCCCGCACCGGGGAGCTGTTTTTT. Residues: CASSSDQKARTGELFF.

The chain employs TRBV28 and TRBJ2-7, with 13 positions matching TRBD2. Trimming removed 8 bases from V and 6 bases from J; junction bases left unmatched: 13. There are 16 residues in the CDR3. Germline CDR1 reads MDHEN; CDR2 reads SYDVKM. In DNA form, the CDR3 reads TGTGCCAGCGGACTGTTTTGGACTAGCGGGAGACCCGAGCAGTACTTC. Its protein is CASGLFWTSGRPEQYF.

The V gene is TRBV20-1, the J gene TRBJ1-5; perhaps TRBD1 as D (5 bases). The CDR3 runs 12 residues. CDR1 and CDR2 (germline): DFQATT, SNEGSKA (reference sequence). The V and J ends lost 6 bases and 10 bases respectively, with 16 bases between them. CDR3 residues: CSATSLRDPQHF. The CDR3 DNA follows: TGCAGTGCAACTTCGCTCCGGGACCCCCAGCATTTT.

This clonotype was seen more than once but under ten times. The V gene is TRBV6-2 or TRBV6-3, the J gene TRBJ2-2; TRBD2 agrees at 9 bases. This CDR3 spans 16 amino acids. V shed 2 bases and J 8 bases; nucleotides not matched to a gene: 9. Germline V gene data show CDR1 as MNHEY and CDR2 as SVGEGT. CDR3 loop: CASSYVTSGFAGELFF. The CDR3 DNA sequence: TGTGCCAGCAGTTACGTCACTAGCGGGTTCGCTGGGGAGCTGTTTTTT.

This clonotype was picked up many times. This CDR3 reads CASSPGGRLNEKLFF. CDR3 DNA: TGTGCCAGCAGCCCCGGGGGCAGGCTGAACGAAAAACTGTTTTTT. The rearrangement joins TRBV7-2 to TRBJ1-4; D perhaps matches TRBD1 (6 bases). Germline CDR1 and CDR2: SGHTA and FQGNSA. The CDR3 is 15 amino acids. The ends were cut back, 5 bases at V and 8 bases at J, with 18 bases in the middle.

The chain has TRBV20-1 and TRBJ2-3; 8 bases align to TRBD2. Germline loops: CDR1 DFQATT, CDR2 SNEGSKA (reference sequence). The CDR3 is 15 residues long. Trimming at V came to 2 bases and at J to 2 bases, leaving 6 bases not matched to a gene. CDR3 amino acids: CSARTSGIFTDTQYF. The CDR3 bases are TGCAGTGCTAGAACTAGCGGAATCTTCACAGATACGCAGTATTTT.

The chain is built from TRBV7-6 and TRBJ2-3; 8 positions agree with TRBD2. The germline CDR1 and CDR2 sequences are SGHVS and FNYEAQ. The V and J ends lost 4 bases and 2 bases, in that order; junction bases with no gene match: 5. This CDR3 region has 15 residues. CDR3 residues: CASSSSGGHTDTQYF. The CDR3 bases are TGTGCCAGCAGCTCCTCGGGGGGGCACACAGATACGCAGTATTTT.

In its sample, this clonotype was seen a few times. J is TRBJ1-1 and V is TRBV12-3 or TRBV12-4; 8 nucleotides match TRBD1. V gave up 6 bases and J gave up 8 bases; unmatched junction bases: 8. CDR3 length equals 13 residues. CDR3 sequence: CASSLGQDGEAFF. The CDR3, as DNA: TGTGCCAGCAGCCTGGGACAGGACGGCGAAGCTTTCTTT.

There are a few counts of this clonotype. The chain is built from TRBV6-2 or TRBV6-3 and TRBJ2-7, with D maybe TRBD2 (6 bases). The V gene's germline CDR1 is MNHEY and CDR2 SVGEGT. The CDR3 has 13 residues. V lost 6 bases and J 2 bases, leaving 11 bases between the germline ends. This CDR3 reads CASRNSGTYEQYF. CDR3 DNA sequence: TGTGCCAGCAGAAATAGCGGAACCTACGAGCAGTACTTC.

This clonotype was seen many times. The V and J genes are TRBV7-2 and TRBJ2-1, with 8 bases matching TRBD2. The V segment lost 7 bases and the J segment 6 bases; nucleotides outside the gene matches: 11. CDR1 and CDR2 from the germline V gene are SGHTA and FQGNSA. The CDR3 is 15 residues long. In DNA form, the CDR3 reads TGTGCCAGCAACGACGGGACTAGAGGGGCCAATGAGCAGTTCTTC. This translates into CASNDGTRGANEQFF.

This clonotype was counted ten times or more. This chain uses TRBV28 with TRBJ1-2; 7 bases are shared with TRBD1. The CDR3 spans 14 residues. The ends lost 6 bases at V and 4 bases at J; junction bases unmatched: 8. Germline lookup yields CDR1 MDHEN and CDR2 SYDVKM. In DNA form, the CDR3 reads TGTGCCAGCAGGGGGGCGGGACAGCTCTATGGCTACACCTTC. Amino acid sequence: CASRGAGQLYGYTF.

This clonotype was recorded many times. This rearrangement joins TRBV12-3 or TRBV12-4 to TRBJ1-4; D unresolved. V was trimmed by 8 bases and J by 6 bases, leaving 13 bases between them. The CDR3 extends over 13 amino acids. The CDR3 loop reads CASENKADEKLFF. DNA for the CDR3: TGTGCCAGCGAGAACAAGGCTGATGAAAAACTGTTTTTT.

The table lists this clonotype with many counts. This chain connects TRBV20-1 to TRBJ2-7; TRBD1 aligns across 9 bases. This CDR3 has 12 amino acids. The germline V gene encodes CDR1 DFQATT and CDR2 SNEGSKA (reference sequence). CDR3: CRPDRGSYEQYF. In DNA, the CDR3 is TGCAGACCGGACAGGGGTTCCTACGAGCAGTACTTC.

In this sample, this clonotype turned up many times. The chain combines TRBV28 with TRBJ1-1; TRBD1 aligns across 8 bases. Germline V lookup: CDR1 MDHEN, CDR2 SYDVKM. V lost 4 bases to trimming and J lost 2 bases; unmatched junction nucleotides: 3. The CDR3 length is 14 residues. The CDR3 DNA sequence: TGTGCCAGCAGTTCCGGGACAGGAAACACTGAAGCTTTCTTT. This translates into CASSSGTGNTEAFF.

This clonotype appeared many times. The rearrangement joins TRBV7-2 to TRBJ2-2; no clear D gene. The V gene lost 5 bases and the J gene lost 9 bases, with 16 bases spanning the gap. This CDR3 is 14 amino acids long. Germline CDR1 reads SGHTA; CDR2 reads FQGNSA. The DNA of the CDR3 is TGTGCCAGCAGCCCACCGGGCGGATCCCGGGAGCTGTTTTTT. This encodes CASSPPGGSRELFF.